Listed here are 30 T cell receptor beta chains from one sample, sequenced in a study of blood T cell repertoires in COVID-19. Using immunoSEQ multiplex PCR, the repertoire was profiled, and TCRdb retains in-frame clones only, with some absent. The sample contains a few hundred thousand clones, 75% to 90% of which appear only once. The specimen sequenced was peripheral blood. The receptor set was obtained from a woman between 40 and 50 years old who had recovered from COVID-19.

The J gene is TRBJ2-1, the V gene TRBV6-2 or TRBV6-3, with 13 bases matching TRBD2. Trimming cost V 6 bases and J 10 bases; bases outside gene matches: 9. The CDR3 has 15 residues. Germline assignment: CDR1 MNHEY and CDR2 SVGEGT. The DNA of the CDR3 is TGTGCCAGCAGCCATGGGACTAGCGGGATTACCGAGCAGTTCTTC. It specifies CASSHGTSGITEQFF.

This clone has just a few counts. The chain uses TRBV10-3 and TRBJ1-6; D unclear. This CDR3 is built from 15 residues. V dropped 8 bases and J dropped 0 bases, with 11 bases sitting between them. The V gene's germline CDR1 is ENHRY and CDR2 SYGVKD. The CDR3, as DNA: TGTGCCATCGCGGCAGACCTCTCCTATAATTCACCCCTCCACTTT. Translation gives CAIAADLSYNSPLHF.

V usage is TRBV28 and J usage is TRBJ1-5; possibly TRBD1 for D (6 bases). The ends were cut back, 3 bases at V and 5 bases at J, with 11 bases in the middle. CDR3 length: 14 amino acids. Germline CDR1 reads MDHEN; CDR2 reads SYDVKM. CDR3 protein: CASSLRGRDQPQHF. CDR3 bases: TGTGCCAGCAGTTTGCGGGGGCGCGATCAGCCCCAGCATTTT.

V and J are TRBV7-8 and TRBJ2-1; D perhaps matches TRBD2 (6 bases). This CDR3 is built from 15 residues. Trimming cost V 9 bases and J 8 bases, with 23 bases left between them. The germline CDR1 and CDR2 sequences are SGHVS and FQNEAQ. The CDR3: CASTLDPSVPHEQFF. The DNA of the CDR3 is TGTGCCAGTACACTAGACCCTAGCGTCCCTCATGAGCAGTTCTTC.

This rearrangement joins TRBV6-1 to TRBJ1-5; no reliable D call. The CDR3 sequence is 12 residues long. Germline loops: CDR1 MNHNS, CDR2 SASEGT. Trimming shortened V by 3 bases and J by 4 bases, and 4 bases separated the two germline ends. DNA of the CDR3: TGTGCCAGCAGTGACCTTAATCAGCCCCAGCATTTT. Translated: CASSDLNQPQHF.

The J gene is TRBJ2-3, the V gene TRBV4-3, with TRBD2 matching over 16 bases. Germline loops: CDR1 LGHNA, CDR2 YSLEER. The CDR3 length is 20 residues. V lost 4 bases and J lost 3; bases outside the gene matches: 13. The CDR3 coding sequence is TGCGCCAGCAGCCTAAGGCCCCCGGGACTAGCGGGAGGGGGGACAGATACGCAGTATTTT. Translating gives CASSLRPPGLAGGGTDTQYF.

This clone is a singleton in its sample. The genes are TRBV7-2 and TRBJ1-3, with 7 bases that match TRBD1. Trimming cost V 2 bases and J 0 bases; bases outside gene matches: 4. Germline-derived CDR1 and CDR2 are SGHTA and FQGNSA. The CDR3 runs 16 residues. CDR3 DNA sequence: TGTGCCAGCAGCTTAACGGGACAGAACTCTGGAAACACCATATATTTT. This sequence encodes CASSLTGQNSGNTIYF.

CDR3 residues: CASSNTVSGNTIYF. The CDR3 DNA reads TGCGCCAGCAGCAATACTGTCTCTGGAAACACCATATATTTT. The chain recombines TRBV5-1 with TRBJ1-3; D is ambiguous. The CDR3 is made up of 14 amino acids. V lost 4 bases to trimming and J lost 0 bases, with 8 bases between them. The germline CDR1 and CDR2 sequences are SGHRS and YFSETQ. Variable domain in full (rest from reference TRBV5-1 and TRBJ1-3): KAGVTQTPRYLIKTRGQQVTLSCSPISGHRSVSWYQQTPGQGLQFLFEYFSETQRNKGNFPGRFSGRQFSNSRSEMNVSTLELGDSALYLCASSNTVSGNTIYFGEGSWLTVV.

This rearrangement joins TRBV10-3 to TRBJ2-2; tentative D call: TRBD1 (6 bases). V lost 11 bases to trimming and J lost 4 bases, with 11 bases between them. CDR3 length: 12 amino acids. CDR1 is ENHRY, CDR2 SYGVKD, per germline. CDR3 sequence (DNA): TGTGCCTTACGGACAGTCACCGGGGAGCTGTTTTTT. This gives the protein CALRTVTGELFF.

V and J are TRBV18 and TRBJ1-2; D is possibly TRBD1 (5 bases). Trimming removed 3 bases from V and 6 bases from J, with 14 bases in between. This CDR3 spans 14 amino acids. Germline lookup yields CDR1 KGHSH and CDR2 LQKENI. The CDR3 DNA reads TGTGCCAGCTCACCCTTCAGGGAAACGGATGGCTACACCTTC. Its protein product is CASSPFRETDGYTF. Complete variable domain (other parts from reference TRBV18 and TRBJ1-2): NAGVMQNPRHLVRRRGQEARLRCSPMKGHSHVYWYRQLPEEGLKFMVYLQKENIIDESGMPKERFSAEFPKEGPSILRIQQVVRGDSAAYFCASSPFRETDGYTFGSGTRLTVV.

This chain joins TRBV30 and TRBJ2-2; the D gene is possibly TRBD2 (5 bases). Trimming took 1 base from V and 5 from J, leaving 11 bases between them. Germline lookup yields CDR1 GTSNPN and CDR2 SVGIG (reference sequence). The CDR3 runs to 14 residues. Here the CDR3 reads CAWSGGSGTGELFF. The CDR3 DNA reads TGTGCCTGGAGTGGAGGGAGTGGGACCGGGGAGCTGTTTTTT.

This clone was seen a handful of times. This chain joins TRBV7-9 and TRBJ2-2; tentatively, D is TRBD1 (5 bases). The CDR3 contains 15 residues. The germline V gene encodes CDR1 SEHNR and CDR2 FQNEAQ (reference sequence). V shed 3 bases and J shed 6 bases, with 14 bases lying between them. CDR3 loop: CASSLLTGTSGELFF. CDR3 coding DNA: TGTGCCAGCAGCTTGCTCACAGGAACCTCCGGGGAGCTGTTTTTT.

The V and J genes are TRBV7-2 and TRBJ2-5; D is uncertain. With 1 base removed from V and 2 bases from J, the gap between germline ends came to 11 bases. Germline V lookup: CDR1 SGHTA, CDR2 FQGNSA. The CDR3 loop spans 15 amino acids. This CDR3 is CASSLGLEPQETQYF. For the CDR3, the DNA is TGTGCCAGCAGCTTAGGACTGGAACCTCAAGAGACCCAGTACTTC.

V is TRBV5-4 and J is TRBJ2-5; 7 nucleotides agree with TRBD1. Unmatched junction bases numbered 10, after V lost 6 bases and J lost 5 bases. Germline assignment: CDR1 SGHNT and CDR2 YYREEE (reference sequence). The CDR3 spans 14 residues. The CDR3 loop is CASNNRGREETQYF. The CDR3 DNA is TGTGCCAGCAACAATAGGGGGCGCGAGGAGACCCAGTACTTC. The whole variable domain, filled in from reference TRBV5-4 and TRBJ2-5, reads ETGVTQSPTHLIKTRGQQVTLRCSSQSGHNTVSWYQQALGQGPQFIFQYYREEENGRGNFPPRFSGLQFPNYSSELNVNALELDDSALYLCASNNRGREETQYFGPGTRLLVL.

The chain is built from TRBV10-1 and TRBJ1-1; TRBD1 agrees at 10 bases. V trimming: 6 bases; J trimming: 5 bases; junction bases outside the gene matches: 12. This CDR3 comprises 16 residues. The germline V gene has CDR1 WNHNN and CDR2 SYGVQD (reference sequence). CDR3 nucleotides: TGCGCCAGCAGGGTAACCGGGACAGGGGACGGAACTGAAGCTTTCTTT. This gives the protein CASRVTGTGDGTEAFF.

The V call is TRBV2, the J call TRBJ2-7; 14 bases are shared with TRBD2. Germline V gene data show CDR1 as SNHLY and CDR2 as FYNNEI. The trim removed 5 bases at V and 4 bases at J, leaving 4 bases unmatched. This CDR3 contains 15 residues. The CDR3 DNA reads TGTGCCAGCAGTAGAGGGACTAGCGGGGGTTACGAGCAGTACGTC. Protein: CASSRGTSGGYEQYV.

This clone was picked up a small number of times. The chain links TRBV19 to TRBJ1-2, with 7 positions matching TRBD1. CDR1 is LNHDA, CDR2 SQIVND, per germline (reference sequence). CDR3 size: 14 residues. V lost 8 bases, J lost 2 bases, and 8 bases stayed unmatched. The CDR3: CASYRGSANYGYTF. CDR3 DNA sequence: TGTGCCAGTTACAGGGGAAGTGCGAACTATGGCTACACCTTC.

The chain has TRBV5-6 and TRBJ1-5; 7 bases are shared with TRBD1. Losses at the gene ends were 2 bases for V and 7 bases for J; bases not matched to a gene: 3. From germline, CDR1 is SGHDT and CDR2 YYEEEE. The CDR3 covers 13 residues. In DNA, the CDR3 is TGTGCCAGCAGCTTTGACAGGGAGCAGCCCCAGCATTTT. Amino acids: CASSFDREQPQHF. Variable domain in full (rest from reference TRBV5-6 and TRBJ1-5): DAGVTQSPTHLIKTRGQQVTLRCSPKSGHDTVSWYQQALGQGPQFIFQYYEEEERQRGNFPDRFSGHQFPNYSSELNVNALLLGDSALYLCASSFDREQPQHFGDGTRLSIL.

The chain is built from TRBV4-1 and TRBJ2-3; 7 bases fit TRBD1. J was trimmed by 1 base and V by 0 bases; bases with no gene match: 7. The CDR3 has 17 amino acids. The germline CDR1 and CDR2 sequences are MGHRA and YSYEKL. CDR3 in amino acids: CASSQDHIGTGTDTQYF. Here the CDR3 DNA reads TGCGCCAGCAGCCAAGATCATATAGGGACAGGCACAGATACGCAGTATTTT.

The rearrangement uses TRBV5-1 and TRBJ1-2; tentatively, D is TRBD1 (5 bases). Germline CDR1 reads SGHRS; CDR2 reads YFSETQ. V lost 2 bases and J lost 4, with 12 bases in between. This CDR3 spans 14 amino acids. The CDR3: CASSLSDSSYGYTF. CDR3 DNA: TGCGCCAGCAGCTTAAGTGACAGCTCCTATGGCTACACCTTC.

J is TRBJ2-7 and V is TRBV9; D is undetermined. In germline, CDR1 is SGDLS, CDR2 YYNGEE. The V end was cut by 2 bases, the J end by 1 base, with 10 bases between. The CDR3 extends over 14 amino acids. The CDR3, as DNA: TGTGCCAGCAGCGTTGGGCCCGATTCCTACGAGCAGTACTTC. It is translated as CASSVGPDSYEQYF.

The CDR3 sequence: CAWSRDSSYEQYF. The CDR3 bases are TGTGCCTGGAGTAGGGACTCCTCCTACGAGCAGTACTTC. This chain links TRBV30 with TRBJ2-7; D may be TRBD2 (6 bases). Trimming stripped 2 bases from V and 0 bases from J, with 8 bases between. The CDR3 has 13 amino acids. Germline CDR1 GTSNPN, CDR2 SVGIG (reference sequence).

This chain uses TRBV20-1 with TRBJ2-3; the match to TRBD2 covers 10 bases. This CDR3 has 14 residues. Germline trimming cut 3 bases from V and 4 bases from J; bases unmatched to any gene: 4. The germline V gene has CDR1 DFQATT and CDR2 SNEGSKA (reference sequence). CDR3 sequence (DNA): TGCAGTGCTAGTCCCCTAGCGGGAGCAGATACGCAGTATTTT. Its translation is CSASPLAGADTQYF.

V gene TRBV7-3 combines with J gene TRBJ2-2; TRBD2 aligns across 11 bases. The CDR3 sequence is 16 residues long. J gave up 5 bases and V 4 bases, and 6 bases lay outside the gene matches. Germline CDR1 SGHTA, CDR2 FQGTGA. The CDR3 coding sequence is TGTGCCAGCAGCTCCCAGACTAGCGGGGCGACCGGGGAGCTGTTTTTT. Translated, it gives CASSSQTSGATGELFF.

V usage is TRBV9 and J usage is TRBJ2-7; 7 bases fit TRBD1. The CDR3 covers 13 residues. Trimming took 0 bases from V and 6 from J; bases not matched to a gene: 3. Germline-derived CDR1 and CDR2 are SGDLS and YYNGEE. The CDR3 loop is CASSVEGAREQYF. The CDR3 nucleotides read TGTGCCAGCAGCGTAGAGGGGGCTCGCGAGCAGTACTTC.

This chain links TRBV6-5 with TRBJ1-5; TRBD1 might be the D (5 bases). There are 14 residues in the CDR3. Trimming shortened V by 7 bases and J by 5 bases, and 15 bases separated the two germline ends. Germline CDR1 is MNHEY and CDR2 is SVGAGI. As DNA, the CDR3 is TGTGCCAGCAAAATAGACAGTGACCATCAGCCCCAGCATTTT. It yields the protein CASKIDSDHQPQHF.

The chain combines TRBV7-3 with TRBJ2-5, with 9 bases identical to TRBD2. The germline V gene encodes CDR1 SGHTA and CDR2 FQGTGA. This CDR3 contains 15 residues. V shed 3 bases and J 5 bases; nucleotides not matched to a gene: 7. The CDR3 loop is CASSFRGGAFETQYF. CDR3 in DNA: TGTGCCAGCAGCTTTCGCGGGGGGGCCTTTGAGACCCAGTACTTC.

This chain uses TRBV5-1 with TRBJ2-7, with TRBD2 as a possible D gene (6 bases). CDR1 SGHRS and CDR2 YFSETQ come from the germline V gene. The CDR3 is made up of 14 amino acids. With 4 bases removed from V and 2 bases from J, the gap between germline ends came to 13 bases. DNA of the CDR3: TGCGCCAGCAGCCCACGAAGGGAGGCCTACGAGCAGTACTTC. This translates into CASSPRREAYEQYF.

This clone has a handful of counts. The chain is built from TRBV28 and TRBJ1-5, with D hard to call. This CDR3 is built from 15 residues. Germline V gene sequence: CDR1 MDHEN, CDR2 SYDVKM. V dropped 2 bases and J dropped 6 bases, with 14 bases sitting between them. DNA of the CDR3: TGTGCCAGCAGTTTACCCACCATTGAGAGTCAGCCCCAGCATTTT. Translation gives CASSLPTIESQPQHF.

The chain couples TRBV27 to TRBJ2-7; 9 bases fit TRBD2. The germline V gene encodes CDR1 MNHEY and CDR2 SMNVEV (reference sequence). The ends lost 0 bases at V and 2 bases at J; junction bases unmatched: 2. The CDR3 totals 15 residues. The CDR3 DNA follows: TGTGCCAGCAGTTTATCCCAGCGGGGGGCCTACGAGCAGTACTTC. Translating it yields CASSLSQRGAYEQYF.